Detailed here is one T cell receptor (beta chain). No antigen is known for it. This CDR3 is built from 16 residues. Germline CDR1 reads SGHVS; CDR2 reads FQNEAQ. Trimming took 5 bases from V and 1 from J, leaving 16 bases between them. Sequenced by immunoSEQ multiplex PCR; TCRdb stores in-frame clones only, minus some. The sample has some 200,000 clones; about nine tenths are singletons. The data derive from a study of cytomegalovirus exposure and HLA in healthy donors. Study observations and caveats: The investigators catalogued 164 TCR beta chains as cytomegalovirus-associated.

The sequencing input was PBMCs. The receptor comes from a man aged 25-40 years in good health and CMV-seropositive. The chain combines TRBV7-8 with TRBJ2-3, with D perhaps TRBD2 (6 bases). DNA of the CDR3: TGTGCCAGCAGCCCACGTGTGCGGGATGGCACAGATACGCAGTATTTT. This gives the protein CASSPRVRDGTDTQYF. The complete variable domain, with remaining parts taken from reference TRBV7-8 and TRBJ2-3, reads GAGVSQSPRYKVAKRGQDVALRCDPISGHVSLFWYQQALGQGPEFLTYFQNEAQLDKSGLPSDRFFAERPEGSVSTLKIQRTQQEDSAVYLCASSPRVRDGTDTQYFGPGTRLTVL.